These 28 T cell receptor beta chains came from one sample sequenced in a study of shared clonotypes between healthy human individuals. Sequenced by immunoSEQ multiplex PCR; TCRdb stores in-frame clones only, minus some. The sample carries 2 million to 3 million clones, over 85% recorded once. The sample was naive CD4+ T cells from PBMCs. The subset here: CD45RA+ positively selected. The receptor set was obtained from a man between 18 and 29 years old in good health. Some clones in this sample may be carry-over from other donors' samples.

The J gene is TRBJ1-3, the V gene TRBV6-5; maybe TRBD1 (5 bases). V lost 8 bases and J 8 bases, leaving 16 bases between the germline ends. This CDR3 contains 13 residues. Germline V gene data show CDR1 as MNHEY and CDR2 as SVGAGI. The CDR3 nucleotides are TGTGCCAGCGCCCGGGGACGGGGGGACACCATATATTTT. This encodes CASARGRGDTIYF.

V and J are TRBV25-1 and TRBJ2-2; 11 nucleotides align to TRBD2. The V segment lost 6 bases and the J segment 4 bases; nucleotides outside the gene matches: 4. The CDR3 contains 15 residues. Germline values: CDR1 MGHDK, CDR2 SYGVNS. CDR3 loop: CASSLAGGGTGELFF. The CDR3 DNA is TGTGCCAGCAGCCTAGCGGGAGGTGGCACCGGGGAGCTGTTTTTT.

The V gene is TRBV27, the J gene TRBJ2-6, with TRBD2 matching over 7 bases. Germline V gene data show CDR1 as MNHEY and CDR2 as SMNVEV (reference sequence). Trimming cost V 3 bases and J 0 bases; bases outside gene matches: 17. The CDR3 contains 21 residues. CDR3 protein: CASSFRDPGGPTYSGANVLTF. The CDR3, as DNA: TGTGCCAGCAGTTTTCGGGACCCGGGGGGACCGACCTACTCTGGGGCCAACGTCCTGACTTTC.

This chain uses TRBV5-4 with TRBJ2-4; D uncertain. Trimming took off 0 bases at V and 4 bases at J, with 11 bases between the two ends. In germline, CDR1 is SGHNT, CDR2 YYREEE (reference sequence). The CDR3 extends over 15 amino acids. CDR3 DNA sequence: TGTGCCAGCAGCTTGGTAGGCGGCAGTAAAAACATTCAGTACTTC. Translating it yields CASSLVGGSKNIQYF. The full variable domain, in which reference TRBV5-4 and TRBJ2-4 provide the parts outside the CDR3, is ETGVTQSPTHLIKTRGQQVTLRCSSQSGHNTVSWYQQALGQGPQFIFQYYREEENGRGNFPPRFSGLQFPNYSSELNVNALELDDSALYLCASSLVGGSKNIQYFGAGTRLSVL.

J is TRBJ1-1 and V is TRBV27; D remains ambiguous. V lost 1 base and J lost 0, with 9 bases in between. Per the germline V gene, CDR1 is MNHEY and CDR2 is SMNVEV (reference sequence). CDR3 length equals 15 residues. In nucleotides, the CDR3 is TGTGCCAGCAGTTTATTGGGCCGGCTGAACACTGAAGCTTTCTTT. Translation: CASSLLGRLNTEAFF.

This clone turned up a few times. V gene TRBV7-9 combines with J gene TRBJ1-4; tentative D call: TRBD1 (6 bases). Trimming pared 3 bases from V and 6 bases from J, leaving 11 bases between. The germline V gene encodes CDR1 SEHNR and CDR2 FQNEAQ (reference sequence). This CDR3 spans 14 amino acids. Here the CDR3 reads CASSLTGPHEKLFF. In nucleotides, the CDR3 is TGTGCCAGCAGCTTGACAGGCCCCCATGAAAAACTGTTTTTT.

The chain joins TRBV5-4 to TRBJ2-6; D call uncertain. The CDR3 loop spans 17 amino acids. Germline assignment: CDR1 SGHNT and CDR2 YYREEE (reference sequence). Trimming pared 2 bases from V and 0 bases from J, leaving 12 bases between. For the CDR3, the DNA is TGTGCCAGCAGCTTAGGACGGCTAGACTCTGGGGCCAACGTCCTGACTTTC. Protein: CASSLGRLDSGANVLTF.

The V gene is TRBV4-2, the J gene TRBJ2-1; 7 nucleotides agree with TRBD2. V lost 7 bases and J lost 3; bases outside the gene matches: 12. In germline, CDR1 is LGHNA, CDR2 YNFKEQ. The CDR3 sequence is 16 residues long. The CDR3 sequence: CASTQDEGGVYNEQFF. The CDR3, as DNA: TGTGCCAGCACCCAGGATGAGGGAGGGGTCTACAATGAGCAGTTCTTC.

The V and J genes are TRBV7-9 and TRBJ2-5, with 9 bases fitting TRBD2. This CDR3 region has 16 residues. V shed 2 bases, J shed 5 bases, and the junction held 9 bases outside the gene matches. CDR1 and CDR2 (germline): SEHNR, FQNEAQ (reference sequence). The CDR3 sequence is CASSLRKPREGETQYF. For the CDR3, the DNA is TGTGCCAGCAGCTTAAGGAAGCCGCGGGAGGGGGAGACCCAGTACTTC.

This chain links TRBV5-1 with TRBJ1-1, with no clear D. Between the trimmed V and J ends, which lost 4 bases and 3 bases, there was a span of 13 bases. The germline CDR1 and CDR2 sequences are SGHRS and YFSETQ. The CDR3 length is 14 residues. CDR3 protein: CASSGSVWDTEAFF. In nucleotides, the CDR3 is TGCGCCAGCAGCGGCAGCGTGTGGGACACTGAAGCTTTCTTT. Full variable domain (remainder filled in from reference TRBV5-1 and TRBJ1-1): KAGVTQTPRYLIKTRGQQVTLSCSPISGHRSVSWYQQTPGQGLQFLFEYFSETQRNKGNFPGRFSGRQFSNSRSEMNVSTLELGDSALYLCASSGSVWDTEAFFGQGTRLTVV.

V is TRBV7-6 and J is TRBJ2-7, with TRBD2 identical over 11 bases. Looked up from germline, CDR1 is SGHVS and CDR2 is FNYEAQ. J was trimmed by 4 bases and V by 5 bases; bases with no gene match: 4. The CDR3 consists of 14 residues. CDR3 residues: CASSPRTSGYEQYF. The CDR3 DNA reads as TGTGCCAGCAGCCCACGGACTAGCGGGTACGAGCAGTACTTC.

The gene calls are TRBV28 and TRBJ1-1; D is unresolved. CDR1 is MDHEN, CDR2 SYDVKM, per germline. Trimming stripped 3 bases from V and 1 base from J, with 15 bases between. The CDR3 has 16 amino acids. The CDR3 sequence is CASSFPLGRRNTEAFF. In DNA, the CDR3 is TGTGCCAGCAGTTTCCCTCTGGGCAGAAGGAACACTGAAGCTTTCTTT.

This clone appeared once. Other DNA sequences in the same sample also yield this CDR3. The chain joins TRBV19 to TRBJ2-7, with TRBD2 matching 9 bases. The CDR3 has 13 residues. CDR1 is LNHDA and CDR2 is SQIVND in the germline V gene (reference sequence). V lost 6 bases and J lost 2; bases outside the gene matches: 2. The CDR3 DNA is TGTGCCAGTAGGACTAGCGGCACCTACGAGCAGTACTTC. Translating gives CASRTSGTYEQYF.

This clone occurred once. The chain uses TRBV28 and TRBJ2-7; no reliable D call. This CDR3 region has 15 residues. The V end lost 3 bases, the J end lost 4 bases, and 16 bases lay between the germline ends. Germline V CDR1 and CDR2: MDHEN, SYDVKM. The chain's CDR3 is CASSFTQALTYEQYF. The CDR3 nucleotides are TGTGCCAGCAGTTTCACCCAAGCCCTAACATACGAGCAGTACTTC.

Concerning this clone itself: Distinct nucleotide sequences in the sample also encode this CDR3. The rearrangement uses TRBV4-2 and TRBJ2-7; 8 nucleotides align to TRBD2. Germline loops: CDR1 LGHNA, CDR2 YNFKEQ. This CDR3 spans 15 amino acids. Trimming cost V 0 bases and J 4 bases; bases outside gene matches: 5. The CDR3 DNA is TGTGCCAGCAGCCAAGATCTCGCGGGGGGATACGAGCAGTACTTC. Translating it yields CASSQDLAGGYEQYF.

This clone was seen a handful of times. The chain links TRBV7-8 to TRBJ2-7; D is possibly TRBD1 (5 bases). The CDR3 runs 15 residues. Trimming left V 1 base short and J 4 bases short, with 14 bases between. Germline V gene data show CDR1 as SGHVS and CDR2 as FQNEAQ. CDR3 protein: CASSLEVQGRYEQYF. The CDR3 coding sequence is TGTGCCAGCAGCTTAGAGGTTCAGGGTCGGTACGAGCAGTACTTC.

The chain uses TRBV2 and TRBJ1-4; 10 nucleotides match TRBD1. The CDR3 sequence is 14 residues long. Per the germline V gene, CDR1 is SNHLY and CDR2 is FYNNEI. Trimming removed 6 bases from V and 6 bases from J; junction bases left unmatched: 4. The CDR3 loop is CASRAGQGYEKLFF. CDR3 in DNA: TGTGCCAGCAGAGCGGGACAGGGGTATGAAAAACTGTTTTTT.

The rearrangement uses TRBV11-2 and TRBJ2-3, with D possibly TRBD2 on 5 matching bases. This CDR3 spans 19 amino acids. Germline CDR1 reads SGHAT; CDR2 reads FQNNGV. Trimming left V 5 bases short and J 0 bases short, with 24 bases between. CDR3 loop: CASSRRVRLPVSSTDTQYF. In DNA, the CDR3 is TGTGCCAGCAGCCGTAGGGTACGACTACCGGTTTCTAGCACAGATACGCAGTATTTT.

The rearrangement links TRBV28 to TRBJ2-2, with 13 bases matching TRBD2. With 5 bases clipped from V and 7 bases from J, the junction kept 10 bases outside the gene matches. The CDR3 covers 17 residues. Germline CDR1 reads MDHEN; CDR2 reads SYDVKM. CDR3 in DNA: TGTGCCAGCAGTCCATCCTGGACTAGCGGGAGACGCGGGGAGCTGTTTTTT. Translation: CASSPSWTSGRRGELFF.

V gene TRBV19 combines with J gene TRBJ2-2, with D tentatively TRBD1 (5 bases). The germline gives CDR1 LNHDA, CDR2 SQIVND (reference sequence). The germline V and J ends were trimmed by 3 bases and 0 bases, with 14 bases remaining between them. The CDR3 covers 17 residues. CDR3 protein: CASSIITGTANTGELFF. CDR3 bases: TGTGCCAGTAGTATTATCACAGGTACGGCGAACACCGGGGAGCTGTTTTTT.

The chain is built from TRBV18 and TRBJ1-5; D call uncertain. Germline CDR1 reads KGHSH; CDR2 reads LQKENI. The CDR3 totals 14 residues. Trimming removed 3 bases from V and 3 bases from J, with 9 bases in between. DNA of the CDR3: TGTGCCAGCTCACCCGGGGTCCTCAATCAGCCCCAGCATTTT. Its translation is CASSPGVLNQPQHF. Full variable domain (remainder filled in from reference TRBV18 and TRBJ1-5): NAGVMQNPRHLVRRRGQEARLRCSPMKGHSHVYWYRQLPEEGLKFMVYLQKENIIDESGMPKERFSAEFPKEGPSILRIQQVVRGDSAAYFCASSPGVLNQPQHFGDGTRLSIL.

This sequence joins TRBV19 and TRBJ2-5; TRBD1 is a possible D gene (6 bases). Trimming cost V 3 bases and J 1 base, with 9 bases left between them. Looked up from germline, CDR1 is LNHDA and CDR2 is SQIVND (reference sequence). This CDR3 has 14 residues. The CDR3 here is CASSIQGPQETQYF. CDR3 coding DNA: TGTGCCAGTAGTATCCAGGGGCCCCAAGAGACCCAGTACTTC.

The rearrangement uses TRBV27 and TRBJ1-3, with D hard to call. The CDR3 sequence is 15 residues long. Germline V gene data show CDR1 as MNHEY and CDR2 as SMNVEV (reference sequence). V was pared by 2 bases and J by 0 bases, with 8 bases between. The CDR3, as DNA: TGTGCCAGCAGTTTAATCGGGTCCTCTGGAAACACCATATATTTT. Translation: CASSLIGSSGNTIYF.

This CDR3 reads CASRRGLGSNTEAFF. In nucleotides, the CDR3 is TGTGCCAGCAGGAGGGGCCTGGGGTCTAACACTGAAGCTTTCTTT. The chain has TRBV27 and TRBJ1-1; weak D call: TRBD1 (5 bases). This CDR3 comprises 15 residues. Germline V gene lookup returns CDR1 MNHEY and CDR2 SMNVEV (reference sequence). Trimming pared 6 bases from V and 2 bases from J, leaving 16 bases between.

The chain employs TRBV6-1 and TRBJ1-1; D is uncertain. The germline CDR1 and CDR2 sequences are MNHNS and SASEGT. The CDR3 runs to 13 residues. Trimming shortened V by 2 bases and J by 10 bases, and 14 bases separated the two germline ends. Here the CDR3 DNA reads TGTGCCAGCAGTGAACGAGGAGGAGTTGGAGCTTTCTTT. This codes for CASSERGGVGAFF.

This clone is a singleton in its sample. The gene calls are TRBV28 and TRBJ2-7; TRBD1 matches 9 bases. The CDR3 covers 16 residues. J lost 2 bases, V lost 6 bases, and 11 bases had no gene match. The germline CDR1 and CDR2 sequences are MDHEN and SYDVKM. The CDR3 coding sequence is TGTGCCAGCAGGGGTACTGGACAGGGGACCCCCTACGAGCAGTACTTC. The encoded protein is CASRGTGQGTPYEQYF.

J is TRBJ1-6 and V is TRBV2; a weak D match, TRBD1 (6 bases). This CDR3 is built from 13 residues. Germline CDR1 SNHLY, CDR2 FYNNEI. The V gene lost 5 bases and the J gene lost 10 bases, with 12 bases spanning the gap. As DNA, the CDR3 is TGTGCCAGCAGTACAGGGTCAAGATCACCCCTCCACTTT. Amino acids: CASSTGSRSPLHF.

This clone has more than one count but fewer than ten. This chain links TRBV29-1 with TRBJ1-1, with no clear D. Germline values: CDR1 SQVTM, CDR2 ANQGSEA. Trimming took off 2 bases at V and 4 bases at J, with 5 bases between the two ends. The CDR3 contains 11 residues. The CDR3 sequence is CSVERVTEAFF. The CDR3 DNA reads TGCAGCGTTGAAAGGGTCACTGAAGCTTTCTTT.